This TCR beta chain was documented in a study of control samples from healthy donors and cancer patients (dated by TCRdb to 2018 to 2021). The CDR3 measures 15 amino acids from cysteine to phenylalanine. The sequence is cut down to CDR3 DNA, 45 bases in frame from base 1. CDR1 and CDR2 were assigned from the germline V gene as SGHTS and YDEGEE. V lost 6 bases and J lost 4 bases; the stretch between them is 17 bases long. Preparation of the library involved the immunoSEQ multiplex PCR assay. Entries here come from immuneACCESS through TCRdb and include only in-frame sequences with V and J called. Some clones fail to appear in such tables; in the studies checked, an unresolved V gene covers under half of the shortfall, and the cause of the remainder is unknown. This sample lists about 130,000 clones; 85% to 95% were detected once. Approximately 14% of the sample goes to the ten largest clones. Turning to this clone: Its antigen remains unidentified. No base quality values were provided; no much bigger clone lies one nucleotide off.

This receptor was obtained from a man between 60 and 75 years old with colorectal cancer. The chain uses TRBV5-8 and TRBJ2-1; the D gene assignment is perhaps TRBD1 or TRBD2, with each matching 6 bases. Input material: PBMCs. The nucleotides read TGTGCCAGCACCGTTGGGGGGCGGGGATACAATGAGCAGTTCTTC. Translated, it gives CASTVGGRGYNEQFF.